This entry is about one TCR beta chain. This CDR3 is 17 amino acids long. Trimming removed 5 bases from V and 3 bases from J; junction bases left unmatched: 15. Germline CDR1 is MNHNY and CDR2 is SVGAGI (reference sequence). The data stem from a study of blood T cell repertoires in COVID-19. Study-level background: Donors in the United States, Italy and Spain gave samples during acute or convalescent COVID-19. The analysed material was cDNA or gDNA that came from T cells, B-cell-depleted T cells, or PBMCs.

In the original workflow: Reference gene primer amplification yielded estimated nucleated cell counts. Produced via immunoSEQ multiplex PCR; TCRdb's table is partial and in-frame only. The DNA gave D and trimming, while V, J and clone size come from that table. Of about 160,000 clones detected, approximately 80% appear once; the ten largest clones hold 2.5% to 3.5%. Sequencing was performed on peripheral blood. The chain employs TRBV6-6 and TRBJ1-2, with 7 bases lining up with TRBD1. This TCR was recovered from a woman in her sixties with acute or convalescent COVID-19. DNA for the CDR3: TGTGCCAGCAGTCCTACCGGCCCCGTAACAGGGGACTATGGCTACACCTTC. Its translation: CASSPTGPVTGDYGYTF.